Included here is one TCR beta chain sequence, with context. Antigen: not known. The record originates from a study of PD-1 blockade in classical Hodgkin lymphoma. Study-wide points: Complete responders started with a diversity level that resembled newly diagnosed patients at baseline. In newly diagnosed patients, baseline TCR diversity was reportedly below that of healthy donors.

The protocol was immunoSEQ multiplex PCR, while the TCRdb copy is restricted to in-frame clones and leaves out a portion. Of more than 40,000 clones listed, around four fifths are singletons. Time point indicated: cycle 4 day 1 (C4D1), after 6 weeks of nivolumab. Every patient experienced relapse after autologous stem cell transplantation, and brentuximab vedotin exposure varied. Patients had relapsed/refractory classical Hodgkin lymphoma with complete response, partial response or progressive disease as best response. Looked up from germline, CDR1 is MDHEN and CDR2 is SYDVKM. V was pared by 5 bases and J by 3 bases, with 6 bases of the junction left unmatched. The CDR3 is 15 residues long.

Sequenced here: peripheral blood mononuclear cells (PBMCs), sampled before the fourth cycle of nivolumab. The receptor's source is a human donor with classical Hodgkin lymphoma. The chain is built from TRBV28 and TRBJ2-2, with TRBD1 identical over 7 bases. The CDR3 is CASSRGDRDTGELFF. The CDR3 DNA follows: TGTGCCAGCAGTCGGGGAGACAGGGACACCGGGGAGCTGTTTTTT.